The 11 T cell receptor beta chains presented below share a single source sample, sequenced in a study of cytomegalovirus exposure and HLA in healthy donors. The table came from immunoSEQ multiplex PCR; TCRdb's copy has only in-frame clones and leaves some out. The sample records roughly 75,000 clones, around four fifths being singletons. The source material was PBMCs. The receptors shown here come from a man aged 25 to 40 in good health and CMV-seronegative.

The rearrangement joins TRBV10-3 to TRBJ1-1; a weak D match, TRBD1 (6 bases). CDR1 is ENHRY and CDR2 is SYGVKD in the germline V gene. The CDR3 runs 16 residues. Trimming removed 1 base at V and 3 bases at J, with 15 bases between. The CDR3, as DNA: TGTGCCATCAGTGAGTTAAACAGGGTCGGGGACACTGAAGCTTTCTTT. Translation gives CAISELNRVGDTEAFF.

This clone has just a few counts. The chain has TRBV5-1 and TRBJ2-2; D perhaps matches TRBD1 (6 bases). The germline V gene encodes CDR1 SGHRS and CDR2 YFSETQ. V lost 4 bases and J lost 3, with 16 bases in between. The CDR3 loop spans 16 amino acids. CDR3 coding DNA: TGCGCCAGCAGCCTCCGGAGTGCAGGGGACACCGGGGAGCTGTTTTTT. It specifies CASSLRSAGDTGELFF.

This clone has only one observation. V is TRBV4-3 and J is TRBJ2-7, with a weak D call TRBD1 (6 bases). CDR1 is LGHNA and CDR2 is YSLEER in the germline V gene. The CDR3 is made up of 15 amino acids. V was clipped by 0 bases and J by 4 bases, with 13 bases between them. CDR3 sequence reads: CASSQESKRGYEQYF. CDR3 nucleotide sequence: TGCGCCAGCAGCCAAGAGTCGAAGAGGGGGTACGAGCAGTACTTC.

CDR3 coding DNA: TGTGCCAGCAGCTATGGGACTGACGCCTACAATGAGCAGTTCTTC. Residues: CASSYGTDAYNEQFF. The chain has TRBV7-9 and TRBJ2-1; D might be TRBD2 (6 bases). V was cut by 4 bases and J by 2 bases, with 12 bases left in between. Germline V gives CDR1 SEHNR, CDR2 FQNEAQ (reference sequence). This CDR3 region has 15 residues. Full variable domain (outside the CDR3, taken from reference TRBV7-9 and TRBJ2-1): DTGVSQNPRHKITKRGQNVTFRCDPISEHNRLYWYRQTLGQGPEFLTYFQNEAQLEKSRLLSDRFSAERPKGSFSTLEIQRTEQGDSAMYLCASSYGTDAYNEQFFGPGTRLTVL.

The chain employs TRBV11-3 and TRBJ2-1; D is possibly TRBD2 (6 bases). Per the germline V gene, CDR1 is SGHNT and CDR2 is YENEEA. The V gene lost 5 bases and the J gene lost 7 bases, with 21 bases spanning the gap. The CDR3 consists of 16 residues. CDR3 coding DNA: TGTGCCAGCAGCGCCCAGGAGGGAGGCCCGAGGAATGAGCAGTTCTTC. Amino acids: CASSAQEGGPRNEQFF.

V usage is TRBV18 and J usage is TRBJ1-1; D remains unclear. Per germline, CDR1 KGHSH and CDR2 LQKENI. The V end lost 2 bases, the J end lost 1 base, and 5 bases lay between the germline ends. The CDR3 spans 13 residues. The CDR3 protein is CASSPGRNTEAFF. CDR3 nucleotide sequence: TGTGCCAGCTCACCAGGGAGGAACACTGAAGCTTTCTTT.

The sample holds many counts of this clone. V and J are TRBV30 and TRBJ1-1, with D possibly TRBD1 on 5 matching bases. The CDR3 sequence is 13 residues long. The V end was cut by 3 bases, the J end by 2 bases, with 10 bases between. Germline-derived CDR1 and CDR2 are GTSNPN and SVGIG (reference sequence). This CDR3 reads CAWRADRNTEAFF. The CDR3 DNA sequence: TGTGCCTGGAGAGCCGACAGAAACACTGAAGCTTTCTTT. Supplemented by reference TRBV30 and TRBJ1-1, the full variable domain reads SQTIHQWPATLVQPVGSPLSLECTVEGTSNPNLYWYRQAAGRGLQLLFYSVGIGQISSEVPQNLSASRPQDRQFILSSKKLLLSDSGFYLCAWRADRNTEAFFGQGTRLTVV.

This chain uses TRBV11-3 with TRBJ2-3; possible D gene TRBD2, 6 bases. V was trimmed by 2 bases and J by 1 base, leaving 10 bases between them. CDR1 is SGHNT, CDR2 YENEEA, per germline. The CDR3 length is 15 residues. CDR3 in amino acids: CASSLLALGTDTQYF. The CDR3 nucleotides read TGTGCCAGCAGCTTACTAGCGTTGGGCACAGATACGCAGTATTTT.

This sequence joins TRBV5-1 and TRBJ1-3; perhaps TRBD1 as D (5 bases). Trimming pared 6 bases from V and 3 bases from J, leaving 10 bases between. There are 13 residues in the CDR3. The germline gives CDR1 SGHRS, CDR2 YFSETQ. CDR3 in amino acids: CASKQGFGNTIYF. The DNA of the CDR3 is TGCGCCAGCAAGCAGGGATTTGGAAACACCATATATTTT.

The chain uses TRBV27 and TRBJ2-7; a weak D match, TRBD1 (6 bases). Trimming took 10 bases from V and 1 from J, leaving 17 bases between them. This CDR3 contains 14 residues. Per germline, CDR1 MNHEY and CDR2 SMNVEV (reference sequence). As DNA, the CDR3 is TGTGCCATTGGGGAGAGGGGGACGTCCTACGAGCAGTACTTC. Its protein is CAIGERGTSYEQYF.

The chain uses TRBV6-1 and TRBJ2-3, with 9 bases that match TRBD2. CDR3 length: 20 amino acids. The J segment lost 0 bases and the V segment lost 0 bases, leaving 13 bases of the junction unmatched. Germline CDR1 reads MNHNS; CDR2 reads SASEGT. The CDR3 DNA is TGTGCCAGCAGTGAAGCGGGGTTGGCTAGCGGGAAGCTTAGCACAGATACGCAGTATTTT. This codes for CASSEAGLASGKLSTDTQYF.